A selection of T cell receptor beta chains follows, all from one sample in a study of cytomegalovirus exposure and HLA in healthy donors. Profiled with immunoSEQ multiplex PCR; TCRdb holds only in-frame clones, not every one. Of around 200,000 clones listed, about four fifths are singletons. Specimen: PBMCs. These receptors were collected from a man aged 45-60 years in good health and CMV-seronegative. Each CDR3 is given without its conserved first and last residue. The listing skips clone size in some rows; elsewhere it reads once, few, many or a size class.

V	J	size	CDR3
TRBV6-1	TRBJ1-5	few	ASSEAGGGEGNQPQH
TRBV7-6	TRBJ1-2	.	ASSRLGRRSRNYGYT
TRBV6-1	TRBJ1-3	.	ASSGMRASSGNTIY
TRBV2	TRBJ2-1	many	ASRLGGSGF
TRBV7-8	TRBJ2-1	.	ASSSRLAGPNEQF
TRBV7-2	TRBJ1-1	.	ASRDWGGEAF
TRBV4-1	TRBJ2-7	.	ASSQGPGGISYEQY
TRBV5-1	TRBJ2-2	.	ASSLDSGTGNTGELF
TRBV4-1	TRBJ2-1	.	ASSLAGGRYNEQF
TRBV6-1	TRBJ2-3	.	ASSESVGTDTQY
TRBV7-3	TRBJ2-1	.	ASSTAGGGSYNEQF
TRBV5-1	TRBJ2-3	.	ASSLPSSGTDTQY
TRBV19	TRBJ2-3	.	ASSIPGRLTDTQY
TRBV29-1	TRBJ1-2	.	SAWDRNYGYT
TRBV5-1	TRBJ2-5	.	ASSLGGGRIETQY
TRBV14	TRBJ2-5	.	ASSQFTGRGETQY
TRBV7-9	TRBJ2-7	.	SSSLDVEVYEQY
TRBV5-8	TRBJ2-7	.	ASSWGSTSGYEQY
TRBV4-2	TRBJ2-7	.	ASSQEGTSGAYEQY
TRBV21-1	TRBJ2-4	.	AVHKTGPRRENIQY
TRBV4-3	TRBJ1-2	.	ASSLSATGGEGYT
TRBV19	TRBJ2-7	.	ASSSPTRAGGPYEQY
TRBV7-8	TRBJ2-2	.	ASSTARQGKTGELF
TRBV18	TRBJ1-1	.	ASSIGAGGPQTF
TRBV19	TRBJ1-1	.	ASSFQGLRTEAF
TRBV5-1	TRBJ1-1	.	ASSPGQTNTEAF
TRBV9	TRBJ2-1	.	ASSPGTPTYNEQF
TRBV7-9	TRBJ1-1	few	SSSSRQGTNTEAF
TRBV4-1	TRBJ1-1	few	ASSRAGNTEAF
TRBV9	TRBJ1-4	.	ASSLRGTAGEKLF
TRBV28	TRBJ1-4	.	ASTTLGWAQEKLF
TRBV5-5	TRBJ1-2	.	ASSTRDRVYHT
TRBV14	TRBJ2-5	.	ASSRQFKETQY
TRBV18	TRBJ1-1	.	ASSPPEGANTEAF
TRBV9	TRBJ2-3	.	ASSVGVRTDTQY
TRBV7-9	TRBJ1-1	.	ASSVQTGGNTEAF
TRBV5-4	TRBJ2-7	once	ASSLDGGYEQY
TRBV7-9	TRBJ2-5	once	AREVPGEQETQY
TRBV5-1	TRBJ1-4	.	ASRDRPSTNEKLF
TRBV4-3	TRBJ2-3	.	ASSQGLEFGGDTQY
TRBV2	TRBJ1-5	once	ASSELQRSNQPQH
TRBV7-9	TRBJ1-1	.	ASSSTGTGVLNTEAF
TRBV4-1	TRBJ2-1	.	ASSHPRGTGHNEQF
TRBV7-2	TRBJ2-3	.	ASSPQTSGGPTDTQY
TRBV7-6	TRBJ1-3	.	ASSRDRRNGNTIY
TRBV7-9	TRBJ2-1	.	ASSLTDSSYNEQF
TRBV5-1	TRBJ2-3	.	ASSPGILDTDTQY
TRBV29-1	TRBJ1-5	.	SVGGQGNQPQH
TRBV19	TRBJ2-1	.	ASSDSGRLNEQF
TRBV7-9	TRBJ2-7	few	ASSSSGRVYEQY
TRBV7-6	TRBJ1-1	.	ASSPIVRTEAF
TRBV28	TRBJ1-2	.	ASSLRQGRCT
TRBV11-2	TRBJ2-2	once	ASSLERSTGELF
TRBV21-1	TRBJ1-2	.	ASSKGGPGWGYT
TRBV9	TRBJ2-2	.	ASSLEVRANFPGELF
TRBV18	TRBJ2-3	few	ASSPSIGDTQY
TRBV28	TRBJ2-1	.	ASTRQGRRYNEQF
TRBV27	TRBJ1-5	.	ASSRREGVQPQH